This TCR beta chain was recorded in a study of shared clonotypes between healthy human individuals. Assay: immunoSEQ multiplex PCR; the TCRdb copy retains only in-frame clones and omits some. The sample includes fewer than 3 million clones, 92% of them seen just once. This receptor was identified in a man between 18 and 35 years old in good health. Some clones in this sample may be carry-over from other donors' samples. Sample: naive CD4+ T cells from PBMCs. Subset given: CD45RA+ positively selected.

The CDR3 reads CASSAGNAGAPYNSPLHF. The CDR3 DNA is TGTGCCAGCAGCGCTGGGAACGCAGGGGCCCCCTATAATTCACCCCTCCACTTT. V and J are TRBV5-4 and TRBJ1-6; a weak D match, TRBD1 (6 bases). The V and J ends lost 4 bases and 2 bases respectively, with 19 bases between them. This CDR3 contains 18 residues. Germline V CDR1 and CDR2: SGHNT, YYREEE (reference sequence).